This T cell receptor beta chain derives from a study of regulatory T cells in long-lasting Graves disease. As for time point: persistent/refractory GD, antithyroid drugs over 5 years with positive TRAb. The TCR library was made from RNA that had been extracted from PBMCs in TRIzol. Construction of TCR beta libraries relied on iRepertoire HTBI primers and on Arm-PCR targeting CDR3 regions. TCRdb re-called the multiplex PCR reads through MiXCR, storing one row per CDR3 protein. The sample has 350,000 to 500,000 distinct CDR3 sequences, around 20% seen once. The CDR3 length is 17 residues. Germline values: CDR1 MNHEY, CDR2 SVGEGT. This clonotype was detected only once. A much larger clone differs by one base, so this may be a read error.

This specimen consisted of peripheral blood mononuclear cells (PBMCs), obtained when the disease was refractory, from a patient treated with antithyroid drugs. V usage is TRBV6-2 or TRBV6-3 and J usage is TRBJ2-4; D assignment may be TRBD1 or TRBD2 (6 bases each). The sequence derives from a female donor with Graves disease. The CDR3 is CASSYARGVAGTNIQHF. Here the CDR3 DNA reads TGTGCCAGCAGTTACGCCCGGGGTGTTGCGGGGACAAACATTCAGCACTTC.